The next 9 T cell receptor beta chains were all read from a single sample in a study of shared clonotypes between healthy human individuals. Only in-frame clones appear in the TCRdb table, and some are missing; sequencing was by immunoSEQ multiplex PCR. The sample consists of about 2.4 million clones, roughly nine tenths of them appearing once. The sample was naive CD4+ T cells sorted from blood. As for subset: CD45RA+ positively selected. Receptor source: a man younger than 30 in good health.

The chain recombines TRBV6-1 with TRBJ2-7; D is unresolved. The CDR3 has 12 residues. Trimming cost V 5 bases and J 2 bases, with 7 bases left between them. From germline, CDR1 is MNHNS and CDR2 SASEGT. For the CDR3, the DNA is TGTGCCAGCAGTATCATGCCCTACGAGCAGTACTTC. It is translated as CASSIMPYEQYF.

Points on this clone: Other DNA variants within this sample encode the same CDR3. J is TRBJ2-1 and V is TRBV10-3; D might be TRBD2 (6 bases). Per germline, CDR1 ENHRY and CDR2 SYGVKD. The V end was cut by 2 bases, the J end by 0 bases, with 8 bases between. CDR3 length: 15 residues. The CDR3 sequence: CAISEGGSSYNEQFF. The DNA for the CDR3 is TGTGCCATCAGTGAGGGAGGGAGCTCCTACAATGAGCAGTTCTTC.

The J gene is TRBJ2-7, the V gene TRBV6-6, with 8 bases fitting TRBD1. In germline, CDR1 is MNHNY, CDR2 SVGAGI (reference sequence). Losses at the gene ends were 6 bases for V and 5 bases for J; bases not matched to a gene: 9. The length of the CDR3 is 14 residues. CDR3 bases: TGTGCCAGCAGGACGGGACAGGCGGCCCACGAGCAGTACTTC. It encodes CASRTGQAAHEQYF.

The chain recombines TRBV5-4 with TRBJ2-5; D possibly corresponds to TRBD2 (6 bases). This CDR3 contains 14 residues. The V gene's germline CDR1 is SGHNT and CDR2 YYREEE (reference sequence). Trimming took 0 bases from V and 6 from J, leaving 12 bases between them. The CDR3 spells CASSLDVGGKTQYF. The CDR3 DNA reads as TGTGCCAGCAGCTTGGATGTGGGCGGGAAGACCCAGTACTTC.

CDR3 bases: TGTGCCAGCGTTAGCGGGAGGGCCGTCCAAGAGACCCAGTACTTC. It encodes CASVSGRAVQETQYF. The chain is built from TRBV6-1 and TRBJ2-5; 11 bases map to TRBD2. Per germline, CDR1 MNHNS and CDR2 SASEGT. V lost 8 bases and J lost 1; bases outside the gene matches: 6. CDR3 length equals 15 residues.

The V and J genes are TRBV18 and TRBJ2-5; 10 bases align to TRBD1. CDR3 length equals 14 residues. V was pared by 2 bases and J by 5 bases, with 2 bases of the junction left unmatched. Looked up from germline, CDR1 is KGHSH and CDR2 is LQKENI. The CDR3 protein is CASSPDRGHETQYF. CDR3 nucleotide sequence: TGTGCCAGCTCACCAGACAGGGGGCACGAGACCCAGTACTTC.

V usage is TRBV18 and J usage is TRBJ2-7; TRBD2 might be the D (5 bases). Germline-derived CDR1 and CDR2 are KGHSH and LQKENI. The CDR3 is 16 residues long. Between the trimmed V and J ends, which lost 1 base and 4 bases, there was a span of 17 bases. CDR3 region: CASSPRQDEGRYEQYF. The CDR3, as DNA: TGTGCCAGCTCACCACGTCAGGATGAGGGCCGGTACGAGCAGTACTTC.

The chain uses TRBV10-3 and TRBJ2-5; no definite D call. Germline loops: CDR1 ENHRY, CDR2 SYGVKD. Trimming shortened V by 3 bases and J by 2 bases, and 10 bases separated the two germline ends. This CDR3 is built from 14 residues. DNA for the CDR3: TGTGCCATCAGTGATAGTCAGCGACAAGAGACCCAGTACTTC. This translates into CAISDSQRQETQYF.

Concerning this clone itself: The sample has other DNA sequences that encode this CDR3 too. This chain connects TRBV30 to TRBJ2-7; D is unclear. Trimming shortened V by 4 bases and J by 1 base, and 5 bases separated the two germline ends. CDR3 length: 11 residues. CDR1 is GTSNPN and CDR2 is SVGIG in the germline V gene (reference sequence). CDR3 DNA: TGTGCCTGGAAAGGGTCCTACGAGCAGTACTTC. Translated, it gives CAWKGSYEQYF.